This is a list of T cell receptor beta chains from one sample in a study of shared clonotypes between healthy human individuals. The data were produced by immunoSEQ multiplex PCR, yet TCRdb's version contains in-frame clones alone and is incomplete. Among some 2.4 million clones listed, roughly 93% were seen once. Sequenced sample: naive CD4+ T cells from PBMCs. The source is a man aged 18-30 years in good health. Some clones in this sample may be carry-over from other donors' samples. Each CDR3 is given with its conserved first and last residue. A D gene is named only where the DNA matches it firmly. The size of a clone is reported for some rows only, either as once, few or many, or as a class for expanded clones.

>TRBD1|-|TRBV18|TRBJ1-6
TGTGCCAGCTCACCAGACAGGGTTCGTGTTAATTCACCCCTCCACTTT
CASSPDRVRVNSPLHF
>TRBD1|few|TRBV19|TRBJ1-1
TGTGCCAGTAGTATAGTGGGACAGCCGAACACTGAAGCTTTCTTT
CASSIVGQPNTEAFF
>TRBD1|-|TRBV19|TRBJ2-1
TGTGCCAGTAGTCCGCACAGGGGCTACAATGAGCAGTTCTTC
CASSPHRGYNEQFF
>-|-|TRBV5-1|TRBJ1-4
TGCGCCAGCAGCTTGTTAACAGGGAGTGAAAAACTGTTTTTT
CASSLLTGSEKLFF
>-|-|TRBV6-1|TRBJ2-7
TGTGCCAGCAGCGAGGGGGGGTACTACGAGCAGTACTTC
CASSEGGYYEQYF
>-|-|TRBV7-8|TRBJ2-7
TGTGCCAGCAGCCGGACGGGCCTAAGGGACGAGCAGTACTTC
CASSRTGLRDEQYF
>TRBD1|-|TRBV5-1|TRBJ2-6
TGCGCCAGCAGCGTAACAGGGGACGGGGCCAACGTCCTGACTTTC
CASSVTGDGANVLTF
>-|-|TRBV7-6|TRBJ2-3
TGTGCCAGCGGGGTCACAGATACGCAGTATTTT
CASGVTDTQYF
>TRBD2|-|TRBV7-2|TRBJ2-7
TGTGCCAGCAGCCGCACCGGGACTAGCGCGTCCTACGAGCAGTACTTC
CASSRTGTSASYEQYF
>TRBD1|-|TRBV4-2|TRBJ1-4
TGTGCCAGCAGCCAGGCGGACAGGGGGCTAAGTGAAAAACTGTTTTTT
CASSQADRGLSEKLFF
>-|-|TRBV18|TRBJ2-3
TGTGCCAGCTCACCACTTGACAGGCCGGAGGGGGGGGTCGAAGATACGCAGTATTTT
CASSPLDRPEGGVEDTQYF
>-|once|TRBV27|TRBJ1-4
TGTGCCAGCAGATACAGGGAAGCAACTAATGAAAAACTGTTTTTT
CASRYREATNEKLFF
>-|-|TRBV5-1|TRBJ1-4
TGCGCCAGCAGCTTGGGAGGGAGGGAAAAACTGTTTTTT
CASSLGGREKLFF
>-|few|TRBV10-3|TRBJ1-1
TGTGCCATCAGTCCTATGAACACTGAAGCTTTCTTT
CAISPMNTEAFF
>TRBD1|-|TRBV5-5|TRBJ1-3
TGTGCCAGCAGCTTGGCCTTAGACAGGGAGGTTGAAGCCATATATTTT
CASSLALDREVEAIYF
>-|-|TRBV7-2|TRBJ1-2
TGTGCCAGCAGCTTACAGGGGCCTGCGCTTCCCTATGGCTACACCTTC
CASSLQGPALPYGYTF